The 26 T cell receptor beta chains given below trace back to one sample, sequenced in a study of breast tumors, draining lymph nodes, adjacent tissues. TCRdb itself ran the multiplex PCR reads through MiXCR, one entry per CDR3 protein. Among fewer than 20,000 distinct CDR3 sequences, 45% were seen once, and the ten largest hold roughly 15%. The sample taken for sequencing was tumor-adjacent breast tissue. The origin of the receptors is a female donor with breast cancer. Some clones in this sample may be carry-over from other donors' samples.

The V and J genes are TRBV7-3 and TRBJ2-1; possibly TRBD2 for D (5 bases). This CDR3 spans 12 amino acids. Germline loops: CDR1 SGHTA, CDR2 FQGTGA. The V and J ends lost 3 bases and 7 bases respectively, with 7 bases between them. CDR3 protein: CASSFPGNEQFF. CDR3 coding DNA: TGTGCCAGCAGCTTCCCGGGGAATGAGCAGTTCTTC.

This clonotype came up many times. The CDR3 spells CASSLGQGAGRAFF. For the CDR3, the DNA is TGCGCCAGCAGCCTAGGACAGGGGGCGGGAAGAGCTTTCTTT. The genes are TRBV5-1 and TRBJ1-1; 11 nucleotides align to TRBD1. Germline CDR1 and CDR2: SGHRS and YFSETQ. With 4 bases clipped from V and 10 bases from J, the junction kept 9 bases outside the gene matches. CDR3 length equals 14 residues.

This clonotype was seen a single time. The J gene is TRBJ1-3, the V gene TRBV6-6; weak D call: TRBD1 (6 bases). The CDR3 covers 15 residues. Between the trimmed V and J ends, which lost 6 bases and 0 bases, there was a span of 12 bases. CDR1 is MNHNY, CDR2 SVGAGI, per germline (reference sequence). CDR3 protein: CASSRGTISGNTIYF. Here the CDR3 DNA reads TGTGCCAGCAGCCGGGGGACAATCTCTGGAAACACCATATATTTT.

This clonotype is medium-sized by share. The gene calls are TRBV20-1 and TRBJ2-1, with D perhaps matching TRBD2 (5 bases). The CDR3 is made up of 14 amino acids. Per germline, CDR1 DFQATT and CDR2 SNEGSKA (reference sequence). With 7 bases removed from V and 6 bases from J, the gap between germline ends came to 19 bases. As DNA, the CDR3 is TGCAGTGTTATGACGCGGGTCGGATCCAATGAGCAGTTCTTC. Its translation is CSVMTRVGSNEQFF.

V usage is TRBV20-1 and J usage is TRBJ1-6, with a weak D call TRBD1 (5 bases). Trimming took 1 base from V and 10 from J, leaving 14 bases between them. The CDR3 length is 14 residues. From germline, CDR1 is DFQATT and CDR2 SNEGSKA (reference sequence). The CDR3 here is CSARAEQGLSPLHF. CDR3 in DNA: TGCAGTGCTAGAGCGGAGCAGGGTCTATCACCCCTCCACTTT.

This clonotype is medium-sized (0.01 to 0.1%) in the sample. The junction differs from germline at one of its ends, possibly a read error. The CDR3 bases are TGTGCCAGCAGCGTTACCAGGGGGTCCTACGGGCAGTACTTC. Translated, it gives CASSVTRGSYGQYF. This chain uses TRBV5-5 with TRBJ2-7; 7 nucleotides agree with TRBD1. The CDR3 extends over 14 amino acids. Per germline, CDR1 SGHKS and CDR2 YYEKEE (reference sequence).

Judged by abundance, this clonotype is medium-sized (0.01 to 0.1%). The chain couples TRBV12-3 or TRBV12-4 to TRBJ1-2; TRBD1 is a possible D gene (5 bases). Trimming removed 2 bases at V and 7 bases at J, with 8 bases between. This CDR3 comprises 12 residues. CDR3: CASSLSGGGYTF. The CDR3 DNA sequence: TGTGCCAGCAGTTTATCGGGGGGTGGCTACACCTTC.

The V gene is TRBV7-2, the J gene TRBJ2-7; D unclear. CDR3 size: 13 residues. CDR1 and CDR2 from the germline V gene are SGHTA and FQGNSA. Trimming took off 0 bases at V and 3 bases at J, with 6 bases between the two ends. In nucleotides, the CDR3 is TGTGCCAGCAGCTTAGCGCCCCTCTACGAGCAGTACTTC. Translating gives CASSLAPLYEQYF.

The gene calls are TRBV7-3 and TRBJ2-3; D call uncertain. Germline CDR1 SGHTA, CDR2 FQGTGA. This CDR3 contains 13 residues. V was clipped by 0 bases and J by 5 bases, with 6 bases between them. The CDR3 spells CASSLTVGDTQYF. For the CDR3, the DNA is TGTGCCAGCAGCTTAACCGTTGGAGATACGCAGTATTTT.

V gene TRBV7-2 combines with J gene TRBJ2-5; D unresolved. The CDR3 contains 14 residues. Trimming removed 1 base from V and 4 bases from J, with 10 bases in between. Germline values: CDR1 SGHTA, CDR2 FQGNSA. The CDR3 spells CASSLDSIAETQYF. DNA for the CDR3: TGTGCCAGCAGCTTAGATAGCATTGCAGAGACCCAGTACTTC.

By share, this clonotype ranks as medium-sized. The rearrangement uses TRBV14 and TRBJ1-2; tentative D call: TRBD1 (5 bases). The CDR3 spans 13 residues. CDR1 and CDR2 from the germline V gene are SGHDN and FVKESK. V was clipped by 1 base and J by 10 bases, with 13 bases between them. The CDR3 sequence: CASSQAEGYSYTF. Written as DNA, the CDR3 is TGTGCCAGCAGCCAAGCGGAGGGGTACTCCTACACCTTC. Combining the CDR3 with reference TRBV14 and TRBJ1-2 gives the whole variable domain EAGVTQFPSHSVIEKGQTVTLRCDPISGHDNLYWYRRVMGKEIKFLLHFVKESKQDESGMPNNRFLAERTGGTYSTLKVQPAELEDSGVYFCASSQAEGYSYTFGSGTRLTVV.

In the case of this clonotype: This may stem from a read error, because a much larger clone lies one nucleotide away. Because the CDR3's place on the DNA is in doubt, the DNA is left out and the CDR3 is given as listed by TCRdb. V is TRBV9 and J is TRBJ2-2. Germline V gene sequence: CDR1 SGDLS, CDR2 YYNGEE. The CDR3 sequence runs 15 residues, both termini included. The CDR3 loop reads CASSVGLGNIGELLF.

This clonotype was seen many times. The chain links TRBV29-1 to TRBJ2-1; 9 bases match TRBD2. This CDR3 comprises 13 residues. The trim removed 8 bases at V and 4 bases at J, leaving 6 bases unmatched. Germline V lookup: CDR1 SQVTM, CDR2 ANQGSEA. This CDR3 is CSSSGSGYNEQFF. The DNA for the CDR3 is TGCAGCAGTAGCGGGAGTGGTTACAATGAGCAGTTCTTC.

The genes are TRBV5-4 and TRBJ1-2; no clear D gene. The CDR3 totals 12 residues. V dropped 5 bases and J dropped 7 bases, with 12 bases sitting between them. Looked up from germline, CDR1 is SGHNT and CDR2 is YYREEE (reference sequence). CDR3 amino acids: CASSRNTFGYTF. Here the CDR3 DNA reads TGTGCCAGCAGTCGGAACACGTTTGGCTACACCTTC. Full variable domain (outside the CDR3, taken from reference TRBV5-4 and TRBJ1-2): ETGVTQSPTHLIKTRGQQVTLRCSSQSGHNTVSWYQQALGQGPQFIFQYYREEENGRGNFPPRFSGLQFPNYSSELNVNALELDDSALYLCASSRNTFGYTFGSGTRLTVV.

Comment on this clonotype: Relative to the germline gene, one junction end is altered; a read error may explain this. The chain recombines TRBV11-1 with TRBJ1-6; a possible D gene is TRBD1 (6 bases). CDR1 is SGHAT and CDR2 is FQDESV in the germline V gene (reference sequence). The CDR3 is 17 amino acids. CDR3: CASSLARGQRNNSLLHF. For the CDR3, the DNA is TGTGCCAGCAGCTTAGCGCGAGGACAGAGAAATAATTCACTCCTCCACTTT.

The CDR3 loop is CASSLWDITNQPQHF. The CDR3 DNA is TGTGCCAGCAGCTTATGGGACATCACCAATCAGCCCCAGCATTTT. The V and J genes are TRBV7-8 and TRBJ1-5, with D possibly TRBD1 on 6 matching bases. Looked up from germline, CDR1 is SGHVS and CDR2 is FQNEAQ. The CDR3 sequence is 15 residues long. With 2 bases removed from V and 3 bases from J, the gap between germline ends came to 11 bases.

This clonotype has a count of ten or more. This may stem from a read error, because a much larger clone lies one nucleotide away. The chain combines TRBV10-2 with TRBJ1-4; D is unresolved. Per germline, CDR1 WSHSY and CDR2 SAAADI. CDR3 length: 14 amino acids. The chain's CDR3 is CASSPSGAFEELFF. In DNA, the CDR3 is TGCGCCAGCAGCCCCTCGGGTGCATTTGAAGAACTGTTTTTT.

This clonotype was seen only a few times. CDR3 residues: CASSKGRLYGYTF. The DNA of the CDR3 is TGTGCCAGCAGTAAAGGACGCCTTTATGGCTACACCTTC. The chain couples TRBV6-5 to TRBJ1-2; D is unresolved. V was pared by 5 bases and J by 5 bases, with 12 bases between. The CDR3 runs to 13 residues. The germline gives CDR1 MNHEY, CDR2 SVGAGI.

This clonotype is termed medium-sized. CDR3 coding DNA: TGTGCCAGCAGCCAAGCCCCAACAGGGATACTTAATTCACCCCTCCACTTT. As protein: CASSQAPTGILNSPLHF. The genes are TRBV6-1 and TRBJ1-6, with D tentatively TRBD1 (6 bases). The CDR3 sequence is 17 residues long. Germline V gene lookup returns CDR1 MNHNS and CDR2 SASEGT. The V gene lost 6 bases and the J gene lost 6 bases, with 21 bases spanning the gap.

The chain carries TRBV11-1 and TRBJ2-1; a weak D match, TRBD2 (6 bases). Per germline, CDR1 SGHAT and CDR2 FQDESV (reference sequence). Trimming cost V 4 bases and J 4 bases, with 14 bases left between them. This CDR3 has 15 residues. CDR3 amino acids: CASSSSAGRYNEQFF. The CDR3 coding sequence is TGTGCCAGCAGCTCATCGGCGGGAAGATACAATGAGCAGTTCTTC.

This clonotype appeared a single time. CDR3 DNA sequence: TGCAGCTTAGAAGCGGGGTCTCTCTACGAGCAGTACTTC. It codes for CSLEAGSLYEQYF. The chain carries TRBV29-1 and TRBJ2-7; 7 nucleotides align to TRBD2. This CDR3 region has 13 residues. Per the germline V gene, CDR1 is SQVTM and CDR2 is ANQGSEA. J was trimmed by 3 bases and V by 8 bases; bases with no gene match: 10.

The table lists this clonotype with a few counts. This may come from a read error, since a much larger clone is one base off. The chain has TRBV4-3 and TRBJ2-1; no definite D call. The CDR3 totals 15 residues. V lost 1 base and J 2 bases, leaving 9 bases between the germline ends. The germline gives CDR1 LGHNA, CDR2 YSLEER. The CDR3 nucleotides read TGCGCCAGCAGCCAAGGGGATTTCACCTACAATGAGCAGTTCTTC. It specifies CASSQGDFTYNEQFF.

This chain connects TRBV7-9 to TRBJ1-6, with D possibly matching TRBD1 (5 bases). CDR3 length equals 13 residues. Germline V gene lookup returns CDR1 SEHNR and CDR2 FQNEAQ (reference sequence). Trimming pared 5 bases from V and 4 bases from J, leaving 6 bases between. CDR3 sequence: CASSGGYNSPLHF. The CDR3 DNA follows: TGTGCCAGCAGCGGGGGATATAATTCACCCCTCCACTTT.

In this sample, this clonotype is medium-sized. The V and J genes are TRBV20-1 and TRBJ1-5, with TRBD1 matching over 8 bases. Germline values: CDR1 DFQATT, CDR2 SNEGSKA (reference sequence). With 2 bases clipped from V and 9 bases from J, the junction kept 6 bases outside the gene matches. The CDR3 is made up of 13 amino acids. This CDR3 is CSARRQGLVPQHF. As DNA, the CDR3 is TGCAGTGCTAGAAGACAGGGGTTAGTGCCCCAGCATTTT.

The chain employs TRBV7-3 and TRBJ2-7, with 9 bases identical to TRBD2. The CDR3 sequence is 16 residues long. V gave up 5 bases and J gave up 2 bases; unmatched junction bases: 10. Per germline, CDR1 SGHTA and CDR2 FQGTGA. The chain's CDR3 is CASSKDRREGPYEQYF. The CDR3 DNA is TGTGCCAGCAGCAAGGACAGGCGGGAGGGCCCCTACGAGCAGTACTTC.

The CDR3 nucleotides read TGTGCCGCGGGACTAGCTTACACCGGGGAGCTGTTTTTT. This gives the protein CAAGLAYTGELFF. The rearrangement joins TRBV6-5 to TRBJ2-2; 9 positions match TRBD2. The germline V gene encodes CDR1 MNHEY and CDR2 SVGAGI. The CDR3 has 13 residues. V gave up 11 bases and J gave up 3 bases; unmatched junction bases: 4.